This T cell receptor beta chain was profiled in a study of cytomegalovirus exposure and HLA in healthy donors. Study-wide background: A previous analysis identified 95 million to 140 million unique TCR beta sequences derived from around 200 million T cells. Study-level points and caveats: TCR beta sequences reportedly predicted most subjects' HLA-A and HLA-B alleles accurately. Later on, an analysis showed TCR association rates differing by HLA locus, with DRB1 the most and HLA-C the fewest. In a later analysis, at a false discovery rate of 0.05, about 15,000 TCR beta sequences were associated with HLA alleles.

60 Vbeta and 13 Jbeta primers were used in PCR. Generated by immunoSEQ multiplex PCR, the TCRdb table keeps only in-frame clones and is missing some. The top ten clones hold about 3% of a sample with about 190,000 clones, roughly four fifths of them seen once. Note on this clone: Its antigen is unidentified.

The sequenced material came from PBMCs. This TCR derives from a woman in her thirties in good health and CMV-seropositive.

The CDR3: CASSWGRGGYTF. CDR3 DNA: TGTGCCAGCAGCTGGGGGAGGGGCGGCTACACCTTC. This chain links TRBV7-2 with TRBJ1-2; the D gene is possibly TRBD1 (5 bases). The V end lost 4 bases, the J end lost 8 bases, and 11 bases lay between the germline ends. CDR3 length: 12 residues. The germline CDR1 and CDR2 sequences are SGHTA and FQGNSA.